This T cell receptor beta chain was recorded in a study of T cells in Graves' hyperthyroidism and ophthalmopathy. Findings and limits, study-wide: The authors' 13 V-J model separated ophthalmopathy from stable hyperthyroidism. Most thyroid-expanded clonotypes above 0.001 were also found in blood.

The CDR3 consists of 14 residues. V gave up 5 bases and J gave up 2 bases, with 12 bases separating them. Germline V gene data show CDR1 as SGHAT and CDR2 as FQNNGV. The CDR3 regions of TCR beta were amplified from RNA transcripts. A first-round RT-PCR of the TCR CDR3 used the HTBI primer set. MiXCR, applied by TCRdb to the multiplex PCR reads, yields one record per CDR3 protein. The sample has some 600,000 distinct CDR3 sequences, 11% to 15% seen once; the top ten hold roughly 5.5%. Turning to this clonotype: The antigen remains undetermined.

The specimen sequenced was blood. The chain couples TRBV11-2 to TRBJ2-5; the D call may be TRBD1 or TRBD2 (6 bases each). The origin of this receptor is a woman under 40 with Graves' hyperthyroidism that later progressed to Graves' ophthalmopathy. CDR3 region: CASSARRGQETQYF. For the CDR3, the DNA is TGTGCCAGCAGCGCGCGGAGGGGGCAAGAGACCCAGTACTTC.